The 24 T cell receptor beta chains given below trace back to one sample, sequenced in a study of vaccination and CD4 T cells after COVID-19. Their specific antigens are unknown. CD4+ T cells that had been cultured provided DNA sequenced with the Oncomine TCR Beta short-read assay. TCRdb itself ran the PCR reads through MiXCR, one entry per CDR3 protein. The data hold about 20,000 distinct CDR3 sequences, with 45% to 55% observed a single time. The treatment: roughly 10-day PBMC culture with coronavirus spike peptide pools or control peptides (ViraFEST assay). The sequenced material came from CD4+ T cells from blood, cultured in vitro. These receptor sequences come from a human donor who had recovered from COVID-19.

The chain is built from TRBV24-1 and TRBJ2-1; D may be TRBD1 (6 bases). This CDR3 spans 15 amino acids. From germline, CDR1 is KGHDR and CDR2 SFDVKD. V lost 3 bases and J 4 bases, leaving 12 bases between the germline ends. CDR3 nucleotides: TGTGCCACCAGTGATGCACAGGGAGCATACAATGAGCAGTTCTTC. This encodes CATSDAQGAYNEQFF.

The chain employs TRBV7-9 and TRBJ1-1, with TRBD1 as a possible D gene (5 bases). The CDR3 covers 14 residues. The germline V gene has CDR1 SEHNR and CDR2 FQNEAQ (reference sequence). Trimming took off 5 bases at V and 4 bases at J, with 14 bases between the two ends. Here the CDR3 reads CASSQGGGFTEAFF. CDR3 DNA sequence: TGTGCCAGCAGCCAAGGCGGGGGGTTCACTGAAGCTTTCTTT.

This chain connects TRBV7-8 to TRBJ2-1, with D unresolved. CDR3 size: 16 residues. The germline V gene encodes CDR1 SGHVS and CDR2 FQNEAQ. V was shortened by 4 bases and J by 6 bases, with 19 bases between the two germline ends. The CDR3 sequence: CASSYPPSGTLNEQFF. CDR3 DNA: TGTGCCAGCAGCTACCCCCCCTCGGGCACGCTCAATGAGCAGTTCTTC.

This chain joins TRBV5-4 and TRBJ2-3; 9 positions match TRBD2. The CDR3 contains 15 residues. CDR1 is SGHNT and CDR2 is YYREEE in the germline V gene (reference sequence). The V gene end was trimmed by 4 bases and the J gene end by 3 bases; junction bases not matched to a gene: 6. The CDR3 DNA is TGTGCCAGCAGCCCCCGCACTAGCGGGACAGATACGCAGTATTTT. This codes for CASSPRTSGTDTQYF. The complete variable domain, with remaining parts taken from reference TRBV5-4 and TRBJ2-3, reads ETGVTQSPTHLIKTRGQQVTLRCSSQSGHNTVSWYQQALGQGPQFIFQYYREEENGRGNFPPRFSGLQFPNYSSELNVNALELDDSALYLCASSPRTSGTDTQYFGPGTRLTVL.

The rearrangement links TRBV7-2 to TRBJ1-5; 11 nucleotides agree with TRBD1. V lost 4 bases to trimming and J lost 4 bases; unmatched junction nucleotides: 3. Germline CDR1 SGHTA, CDR2 FQGNSA. CDR3 length equals 15 residues. This CDR3 is CASSWDRGVNQPQHF. The CDR3, as DNA: TGTGCCAGCAGCTGGGACAGGGGGGTGAATCAGCCCCAGCATTTT.

The chain employs TRBV6-1 and TRBJ2-2; D assignment may be TRBD1 or TRBD2 (5 bases each). Germline CDR1 is MNHNS and CDR2 is SASEGT. This CDR3 has 14 residues. Between the trimmed V and J ends, which lost 7 bases and 4 bases, there was a span of 13 bases. CDR3 protein: CASNLGVATGELFF. As DNA, the CDR3 is TGTGCCAGCAACTTGGGGGTGGCCACCGGGGAGCTGTTTTTT.

The chain couples TRBV20-1 to TRBJ1-2, with 8 bases aligning to TRBD1. Losses at the gene ends were 6 bases for V and 8 bases for J; bases not matched to a gene: 8. This CDR3 is built from 12 residues. Looked up from germline, CDR1 is DFQATT and CDR2 is SNEGSKA (reference sequence). The CDR3 DNA follows: TGCAGTGCAGACAGGGGATTTCGGGGCTACACCTTC. This gives the protein CSADRGFRGYTF.

This chain uses TRBV12-3 or TRBV12-4 with TRBJ2-3; tentative D call: TRBD2 (6 bases). The CDR3 is made up of 15 amino acids. V shed 3 bases and J shed 3 bases, with 13 bases lying between them. This chain's CDR3 is CASSFDSGGTDTQYF. The CDR3 region has the DNA TGTGCCAGCAGTTTTGATAGCGGCGGAACAGATACGCAGTATTTT.

This clonotype was seen a few times. The chain carries TRBV15 and TRBJ2-2; TRBD1 matches 9 bases. Trimming took 5 bases from V and 4 from J; bases not matched to a gene: 8. In germline, CDR1 is LNHNV, CDR2 YYDKDF (reference sequence). The CDR3 is 16 amino acids. The CDR3 DNA follows: TGTGCCACCAGCGTCGACAGGGGGAAGAGCACCGGGGAGCTGTTTTTT. This gives the protein CATSVDRGKSTGELFF.

The CDR3 nucleotides are TGTGCCAGCAGCAACTCACTCCTAGGGGGTACTAGCAATCAGCCCCAGCATTTT. Amino acids: CASSNSLLGGTSNQPQHF. V usage is TRBV28 and J usage is TRBJ1-5; possibly TRBD1 for D (6 bases). The CDR3 has 18 amino acids. The germline V gene has CDR1 MDHEN and CDR2 SYDVKM. V was shortened by 6 bases and J by 0 bases, with 21 bases between the two germline ends.

CDR3 loop: CASSIRDASYEQYF. The CDR3 nucleotides are TGTGCCAGTAGTATTCGGGACGCTTCTTACGAGCAGTACTTC. The genes are TRBV19 and TRBJ2-7, with D possibly being TRBD1 or TRBD2 (5 bases each). Per the germline V gene, CDR1 is LNHDA and CDR2 is SQIVND (reference sequence). This CDR3 contains 14 residues. The V end was cut by 3 bases, the J end by 4 bases, with 13 bases between. The whole variable domain, filled in from reference TRBV19 and TRBJ2-7, reads DGGITQSPKYLFRKEGQNVTLSCEQNLNHDAMYWYRQDPGQGLRLIYYSQIVNDFQKGDIAEGYSVSREKKESFPLTVTSAQKNPTAFYLCASSIRDASYEQYFGPGTRLTVT.

With respect to this clonotype: At one end, the junction sequence differs from germline, possibly due to a read error. The genes are TRBV20-1 and TRBJ1-6; no clear D gene. The germline V gene encodes CDR1 DFQATT and CDR2 SNEGSKA (reference sequence). There are 15 residues in the CDR3. This CDR3 reads CSARGPGSNNSPLHF. In DNA, the CDR3 is TGCAGTGCCAGAGGCCCGGGGTCGAATAATTCACCCCTCCACTTT.

Concerning this clonotype: A junction boundary mismatches the germline segment, possibly from a read error. The chain's CDR3 is CGAEAGDPEAFF. CDR3 in DNA: TGCGGTGCTGAGGCAGGGGACCCTGAAGCTTTCTTT. The V gene is TRBV20-1, the J gene TRBJ1-1, with D possibly TRBD1 on 6 matching bases. Germline-derived CDR1 and CDR2 are DFQATT and SNEGSKA (reference sequence). CDR3 size: 12 residues.

This chain connects TRBV10-3 to TRBJ1-4; D remains ambiguous. V lost 3 bases and J 7 bases, leaving 9 bases between the germline ends. Looked up from germline, CDR1 is ENHRY and CDR2 is SYGVKD. CDR3 size: 13 residues. The CDR3 region has the DNA TGTGCCATCAGTGAAGCCGCAGGTGAAAAACTGTTTTTT. Translation: CAISEAAGEKLFF.

The rearrangement links TRBV2 to TRBJ1-5; D is uncertain. The germline CDR1 and CDR2 sequences are SNHLY and FYNNEI. The CDR3 runs 13 residues. V dropped 7 bases and J dropped 5 bases, with 12 bases sitting between them. The CDR3 DNA reads as TGTGCCAGCACCCCAATCGGGGATCAGCCCCAGCATTTT. This gives the protein CASTPIGDQPQHF. Based on the CDR3 plus reference TRBV2 and TRBJ1-5, the full variable domain is EPEVTQTPSHQVTQMGQEVILRCVPISNHLYFYWYRQILGQKVEFLVSFYNNEISEKSEIFDDQFSVERPDGSNFTLKIRSTKLEDSAMYFCASTPIGDQPQHFGDGTRLSIL.

A few counts support this clonotype. This chain uses TRBV5-1 with TRBJ2-1; D is possibly TRBD1 (6 bases). V was cut by 0 bases and J by 0 bases, with 16 bases left in between. The CDR3 has 18 amino acids. From germline, CDR1 is SGHRS and CDR2 YFSETQ. For the CDR3, the DNA is TGCGCCAGCAGCTTGGCCAAGGGGACACCGAGCTCCTACAATGAGCAGTTCTTC. Translating gives CASSLAKGTPSSYNEQFF.

The rearrangement uses TRBV27 and TRBJ2-3; TRBD1 matches at 8 bases. Losses at the gene ends were 2 bases for V and 3 bases for J; bases not matched to a gene: 13. The CDR3 loop spans 18 amino acids. Germline CDR1 MNHEY, CDR2 SMNVEV (reference sequence). This CDR3 is CASSLRRGAGGGTDTQYF. The CDR3 bases are TGTGCCAGCAGTTTAAGGAGAGGGGCAGGGGGCGGGACAGATACGCAGTATTTT.

This clonotype has a single count. The chain carries TRBV28 and TRBJ2-1; D is unclear. The V end lost 3 bases, the J end lost 4 bases, and 4 bases lay between the germline ends. The CDR3 is made up of 12 amino acids. CDR1 and CDR2 (germline): MDHEN, SYDVKM. In nucleotides, the CDR3 is TGTGCCAGCAGTTTGGAGTACAATGAGCAGTTCTTC. Its translation: CASSLEYNEQFF.

The chain carries TRBV6-2 or TRBV6-3 and TRBJ1-1; tentatively, D is TRBD1 (5 bases). V lost 10 bases and J 3 bases, leaving 24 bases between the germline ends. From germline, CDR1 is MNHEY and CDR2 SVGEGT. This CDR3 contains 16 residues. The CDR3 sequence: CATKEVGHDRDTEAFF. Written as DNA, the CDR3 is TGTGCCACAAAAGAAGTGGGGCATGACCGGGACACTGAAGCTTTCTTT.

This clonotype has only a few counts. The genes are TRBV28 and TRBJ2-7; possibly TRBD1 for D (6 bases). The germline gives CDR1 MDHEN, CDR2 SYDVKM. V lost 6 bases and J 0 bases, leaving 12 bases between the germline ends. The CDR3 consists of 14 residues. The CDR3 region is CASRPGQLSYEQYF. In nucleotides, the CDR3 is TGTGCCAGCAGACCCGGACAGCTCTCCTACGAGCAGTACTTC.

J is TRBJ2-7 and V is TRBV25-1, with D perhaps matching TRBD1 or TRBD2 (5 bases each). Germline V gives CDR1 MGHDK, CDR2 SYGVNS. Trimming took off 7 bases at V and 7 bases at J, with 14 bases between the two ends. CDR3 length: 12 residues. DNA of the CDR3: TGTGCCAGCAAATGGGGGAACGGGGAGCAGTACTTC. It yields the protein CASKWGNGEQYF.

The V gene is TRBV29-1, the J gene TRBJ2-5; D not resolved. The CDR3 covers 14 residues. CDR1 is SQVTM and CDR2 is ANQGSEA in the germline V gene. V gave up 4 bases and J gave up 1 base, with 13 bases separating them. In DNA form, the CDR3 reads TGCAGCGTTGGCGGCGGTTCCCTCCAAGAGACCCAGTACTTC. Translating gives CSVGGGSLQETQYF.

The rearrangement links TRBV6-5 to TRBJ1-4, with D possibly being TRBD1 (6 bases). Germline V CDR1 and CDR2: MNHEY, SVGAGI. Trimming took off 4 bases at V and 8 bases at J, with 14 bases between the two ends. This CDR3 spans 14 amino acids. The chain's CDR3 is CASSLQGVGEKLFF. The CDR3 DNA reads as TGTGCCAGCAGTTTACAGGGCGTGGGGGAAAAACTGTTTTTT.

V and J are TRBV11-1 and TRBJ1-1; maybe TRBD1 (6 bases). Germline V gene sequence: CDR1 SGHAT, CDR2 FQDESV (reference sequence). Trimming removed 5 bases from V and 1 base from J, with 14 bases in between. The CDR3 totals 15 residues. The CDR3: CASSNTDSQNTEAFF. In DNA form, the CDR3 reads TGTGCCAGCAGCAACACGGACAGCCAGAACACTGAAGCTTTCTTT.